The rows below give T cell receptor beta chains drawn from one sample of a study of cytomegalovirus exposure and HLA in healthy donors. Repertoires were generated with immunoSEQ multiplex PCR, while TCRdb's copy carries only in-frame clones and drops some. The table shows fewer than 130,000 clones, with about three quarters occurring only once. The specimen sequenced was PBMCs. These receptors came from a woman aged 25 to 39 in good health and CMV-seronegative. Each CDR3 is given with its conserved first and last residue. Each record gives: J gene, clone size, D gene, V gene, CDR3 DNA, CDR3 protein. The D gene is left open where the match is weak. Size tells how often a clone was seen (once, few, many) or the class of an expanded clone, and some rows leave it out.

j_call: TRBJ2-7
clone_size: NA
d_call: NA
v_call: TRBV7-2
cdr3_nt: TGTGCCAGCAGCCCTCGTTACGAGCAGTACTTC
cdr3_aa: CASSPRYEQYF

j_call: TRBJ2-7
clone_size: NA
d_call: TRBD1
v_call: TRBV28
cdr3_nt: TGTGCCAGCAGGGGACAGGGGGCGGGGGAGCAGTACTTC
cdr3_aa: CASRGQGAGEQYF

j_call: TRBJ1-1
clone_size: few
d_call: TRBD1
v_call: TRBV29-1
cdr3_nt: TGCAGCGTTGTGGGGGGACAGGGAAGGACGGTGAACACTGAAGCTTTCTTT
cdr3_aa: CSVVGGQGRTVNTEAFF

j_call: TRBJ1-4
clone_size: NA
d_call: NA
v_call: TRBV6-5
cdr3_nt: TGTGCCAGCAGTTACGCGCAGGGGAGTGAAAAACTGTTTTTT
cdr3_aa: CASSYAQGSEKLFF

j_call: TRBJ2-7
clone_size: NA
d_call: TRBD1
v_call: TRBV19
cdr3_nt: TGTGCCAGTAGTACCAGGACAGGGGTCGAGCAGTACTTC
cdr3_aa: CASSTRTGVEQYF

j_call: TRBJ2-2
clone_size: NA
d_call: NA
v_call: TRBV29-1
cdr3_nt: TGCAGCGCCTCTCGCATGGGAGGTCCGAACACCGGGGAGCTGTTTTTT
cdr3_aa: CSASRMGGPNTGELFF

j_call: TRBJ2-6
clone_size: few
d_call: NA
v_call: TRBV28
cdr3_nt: TGTGCCAGCAGCTCTACGTCTCAGGATTTTGGGGCCAACGTCCTGACTTTC
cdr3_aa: CASSSTSQDFGANVLTF

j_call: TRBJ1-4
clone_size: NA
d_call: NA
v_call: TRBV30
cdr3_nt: TGTGCCTGGAGGGTTACACCTGCAACTAATGAAAAACTGTTTTTT
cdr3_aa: CAWRVTPATNEKLFF

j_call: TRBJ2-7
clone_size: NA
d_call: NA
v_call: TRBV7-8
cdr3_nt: TGTGCCAGCAGCTTAAGGACAGACTACGAGCAGTACTTC
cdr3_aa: CASSLRTDYEQYF

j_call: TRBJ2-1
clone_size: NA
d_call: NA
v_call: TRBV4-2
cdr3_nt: TGTGCCAGCAGCGAACCTCCTCTAGCGATCAATGAGCAGTTCTTC
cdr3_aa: CASSEPPLAINEQFF

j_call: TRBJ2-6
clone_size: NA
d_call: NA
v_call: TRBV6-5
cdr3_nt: TGTGCCAGCAGTTACAGGACTGCCTCTGGGGCCAACGTCCTGACTTTC
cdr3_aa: CASSYRTASGANVLTF

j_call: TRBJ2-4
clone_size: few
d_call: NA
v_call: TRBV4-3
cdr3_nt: TGCGCCAGCAGCCAAGGGCCAACAGGGATTAAAAACATTCAGTACTTC
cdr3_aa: CASSQGPTGIKNIQYF

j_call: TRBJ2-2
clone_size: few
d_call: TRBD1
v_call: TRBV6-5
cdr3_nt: TGTGCCAGCAGTCCGGACAGGGGAGTCACCGGGGAGCTGTTTTTT
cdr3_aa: CASSPDRGVTGELFF

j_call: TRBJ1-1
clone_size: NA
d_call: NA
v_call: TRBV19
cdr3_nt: TGTGCCAGCTTTACCACCAGGAACACTGAAGCTTTCTTT
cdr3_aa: CASFTTRNTEAFF

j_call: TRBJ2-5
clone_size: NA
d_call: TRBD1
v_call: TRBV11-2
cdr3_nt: TGTGCCAGCACACCCCCGGGACAGGTAGTTTCGGAGACCCAGTACTTC
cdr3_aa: CASTPPGQVVSETQYF

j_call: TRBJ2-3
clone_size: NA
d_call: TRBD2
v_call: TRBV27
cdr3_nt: TGTACCAGCAGAATAGCGGGAGACACAGATACGCAGTATTTT
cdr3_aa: CTSRIAGDTDTQYF

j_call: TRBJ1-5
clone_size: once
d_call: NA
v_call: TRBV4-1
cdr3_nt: TGCGCCAGCAGCCAAGATAGGGCAGGGAATCAGCCCCAGCATTTT
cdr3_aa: CASSQDRAGNQPQHF